These 13 T cell receptor beta chains share one sample of origin, sequenced in a study of identical twins (dated by TCRdb to about 2016). Libraries were prepared through 5' RACE. Instrument on record: Illumina HiSeq 2000. TCRdb cleaned the public reads at Q25 with fastp, built clones with MiXCR and kept in-frame beta chains. CDR3 protein sequences are deduplicated, and each keeps its most common genes and DNA. The sample table shows about 720,000 distinct CDR3 sequences, and 8% to 9% are seen once. In total, the top ten clones hold 0.75% to 1% of the sample. This sample was also put to use in a study of yellow fever vaccine responses in identical twins.

Sequenced material: PBMCs. The origin of the receptors is a woman aged 18-29 years in good health.

This clonotype was counted only a few times. The J gene is TRBJ2-7, the V gene TRBV6-2 or TRBV6-3; tentative D call: TRBD2 (5 bases). Trimming left V 0 bases short and J 3 bases short, with 15 bases between. The CDR3 runs to 16 residues. Germline V gene sequence: CDR1 MNHEY, CDR2 SVGEGT. The CDR3 DNA sequence: TGTGCCAGCAGTTACTCTGGTCTAGGACGGGACTACGAGCAGTACTTC. Residues: CASSYSGLGRDYEQYF.

This clonotype was counted between two and nine times. The CDR3 coding sequence is TGTGCCAGCAACCCGGAGGGCCCTCCCGGGGAGCTGTTTTTT. It encodes CASNPEGPPGELFF. This chain links TRBV7-9 with TRBJ2-2, with D maybe TRBD2 (6 bases). The CDR3 extends over 14 amino acids. With 7 bases removed from V and 6 bases from J, the gap between germline ends came to 15 bases. The germline gives CDR1 SEHNR, CDR2 FQNEAQ (reference sequence).

This clonotype was found many times. V usage is TRBV4-3 and J usage is TRBJ2-7, with D maybe TRBD1 (5 bases). This CDR3 region has 14 residues. CDR1 and CDR2 from the germline V gene are LGHNA and YSLEER. V was cut by 0 bases and J by 0 bases, with 6 bases left in between. The CDR3 DNA follows: TGCGCCAGCAGCCAAGACAGGGCCTCCTACGAGCAGTACTTC. This codes for CASSQDRASYEQYF.

This clonotype was observed many times. The chain joins TRBV6-4 to TRBJ2-1; D possibly corresponds to TRBD1 (5 bases). The V gene lost 2 bases and the J gene lost 4 bases, with 15 bases spanning the gap. Germline CDR1 reads MRHNA; CDR2 reads SNTAGT. CDR3 size: 16 residues. CDR3: CASSDPISGNYNEQFF. Here the CDR3 DNA reads TGTGCCAGCAGTGACCCCATTTCAGGGAATTACAATGAGCAGTTCTTC.

This clonotype occurred many times. This chain uses TRBV7-9 with TRBJ2-7; 8 bases agree with TRBD1. V trimming: 3 bases; J trimming: 0 bases; junction bases outside the gene matches: 4. Germline V lookup: CDR1 SEHNR, CDR2 FQNEAQ (reference sequence). The CDR3 has 15 residues. Here the CDR3 DNA reads TGTGCCAGCAGCTTGGGACAGGCCTACTCCTACGAGCAGTACTTC. This gives the protein CASSLGQAYSYEQYF.

This clonotype was counted a few times. This chain links TRBV5-4 with TRBJ2-3; 12 bases align to TRBD2. The CDR3 has 16 residues. The V gene end was trimmed by 1 base and the J gene end by 11 bases; junction bases not matched to a gene: 11. CDR1 and CDR2 (germline): SGHNT, YYREEE (reference sequence). CDR3 residues: CASSLFGTSGSGGQYF. The CDR3 nucleotides read TGTGCCAGCAGCTTGTTCGGGACTAGCGGGTCGGGGGGGCAGTATTTT.

This clonotype was recorded at least ten times. V usage is TRBV7-2 and J usage is TRBJ2-7, with D uncertain. The germline CDR1 and CDR2 sequences are SGHTA and FQGNSA. The CDR3 runs to 17 residues. V dropped 2 bases and J dropped 0 bases, with 17 bases sitting between them. CDR3 in DNA: TGTGCCAGCAGCTTAAGTCGTGGCACTTGGAGCTCCTACGAGCAGTACTTC. Protein sequence: CASSLSRGTWSSYEQYF. The full variable domain, with the rest looked up from reference TRBV7-2 and TRBJ2-7, is GAGVSQSPSNKVTEKGKDVELRCDPISGHTALYWYRQSLGQGLEFLIYFQGNSAPDKSGLPSDRFSAERTGGSVSTLTIQRTQQEDSAVYLCASSLSRGTWSSYEQYFGPGTRLTVT.

This clonotype appeared a few times. CDR3 sequence reads: CASSPTTGKWETQYF. CDR3 sequence (DNA): TGTGCCAGCAGCCCTACGACAGGGAAGTGGGAGACCCAGTACTTC. The rearrangement uses TRBV5-6 and TRBJ2-5; 7 bases are shared with TRBD1. Trimming took 4 bases from V and 5 from J; bases not matched to a gene: 11. Germline loops: CDR1 SGHDT, CDR2 YYEEEE. The CDR3 is 15 residues long.

This clonotype occurred a few times. The CDR3 DNA reads TGTGCCAGCAGTGAGGCACAGGGAAGATTTTACAATGAGCAGTTCTTC. Translated, it gives CASSEAQGRFYNEQFF. This chain uses TRBV2 with TRBJ2-1; D is perhaps TRBD1 (6 bases). V lost 3 bases and J lost 4, with 16 bases in between. The CDR3 consists of 16 residues. Germline V CDR1 and CDR2: SNHLY, FYNNEI.

This clonotype showed up many times. V is TRBV10-3 and J is TRBJ2-1; D possibly corresponds to TRBD2 (6 bases). V was pared by 3 bases and J by 8 bases, with 17 bases between. Germline CDR1 and CDR2: ENHRY and SYGVKD. CDR3 length: 15 residues. The CDR3 protein is CAISEGSGRSDEQFF. In nucleotides, the CDR3 is TGTGCCATCAGTGAAGGGAGTGGGAGGTCTGATGAGCAGTTCTTC.

This clonotype was found a few times. The chain uses TRBV6-5 and TRBJ2-7; the match to TRBD2 covers 7 bases. The CDR3 contains 14 residues. Trimming removed 2 bases from V and 3 bases from J; junction bases left unmatched: 4. Germline V lookup: CDR1 MNHEY, CDR2 SVGAGI. In DNA form, the CDR3 reads TGTGCCAGCAGTTACGAGACTAGCAGCTACGAGCAGTACTTC. Translated: CASSYETSSYEQYF.

This clonotype was detected ten times or more. CDR3 loop: CASSYTDSYEQYF. The CDR3 DNA follows: TGTGCCAGCAGTTACACCGACAGCTACGAGCAGTACTTC. The chain is built from TRBV6-6 and TRBJ2-7; possibly TRBD1 for D (5 bases). V gave up 2 bases and J gave up 3 bases, with 8 bases separating them. Germline V gene lookup returns CDR1 MNHNY and CDR2 SVGAGI (reference sequence). This CDR3 region has 13 residues.

The chain employs TRBV29-1 and TRBJ2-1; D gene uncertain. This CDR3 has 13 amino acids. Trimming took 4 bases from V and 6 from J, leaving 13 bases between them. Germline V gene lookup returns CDR1 SQVTM and CDR2 ANQGSEA. The CDR3 spells CSVVGLFSNEQFF. The CDR3, as DNA: TGCAGCGTTGTAGGGTTATTCTCCAATGAGCAGTTCTTC.